Each of the 18 T cell receptor beta chains below was sequenced from the same sample in a study of neurological immune-mediated disorders (dated by TCRdb to 2018 to 2020). Library preparation was by 5' RACE. Sequencing relied on an Illumina HiSeq 2500. Clones were called with MiXCR by TCRdb after fastp trimmed the public reads at Q25, and only in-frame beta chains were retained. Each entry is one CDR3 protein sequence, shown with its most common DNA and genes. The sample table records 50,000 or so distinct CDR3 sequences; about 3% of these occur just once. The top ten hold under 6% of the sample. Sequenced material: PBMCs. Receptors were obtained from a man in his forties or fifties with multiple sclerosis.

This clonotype has at least ten counts. This chain uses TRBV20-1 with TRBJ2-5; D not resolved. CDR3 length equals 13 residues. Germline V gene sequence: CDR1 DFQATT, CDR2 SNEGSKA (reference sequence). V lost 5 bases and J lost 2, with 12 bases in between. The CDR3 here is CSARQNYQETQYF. The CDR3 nucleotides are TGCAGTGCTCGGCAGAACTATCAAGAGACCCAGTACTTC.

Worth noting for this clonotype: A much larger clone lies one base from this, so it may be a read error. The chain uses TRBV28 and TRBJ1-5; TRBD1 matches at 9 bases. Germline V gene sequence: CDR1 MDHEN, CDR2 SYDVKM. The CDR3 extends over 16 amino acids. In DNA, the CDR3 is TGTGCCAGCAGTTCTCGAGGGACAGGGTCAAGTCAGCCCCAGAATTTT. Protein: CASSSRGTGSSQPQNF.

This clonotype showed up just a few times. Given a much more abundant clone one base away, this may be a read error. The chain has TRBV4-2 and TRBJ2-3; no clear D gene. V was trimmed by 5 bases and J by 4 bases, leaving 7 bases between them. This CDR3 comprises 12 residues. Germline CDR1 reads LGHNA; CDR2 reads YNFKEQ. CDR3: CASSTQADTQYF. The CDR3 DNA sequence: TGTGCCAGCAGCACCCAGGCAGATACGCAGTATTTT.

This clonotype has a count of ten or more. The chain carries TRBV12-3 or TRBV12-4 and TRBJ2-1; TRBD2 matches 10 bases. The trim removed 0 bases at V and 10 bases at J, leaving 6 bases unmatched. This CDR3 comprises 15 residues. The CDR3 nucleotides are TGTGCCAGCAGTTTAGCTAGCGGGGGGCCCCGGGAGCAGTTCTTC. Protein sequence: CASSLASGGPREQFF.

The gene calls are TRBV3-1 and TRBJ2-1; D not certain. V was trimmed by 0 bases and J by 3 bases, leaving 12 bases between them. The CDR3 is 16 residues long. Germline assignment: CDR1 LGHDT and CDR2 YNNKEL (reference sequence). This CDR3 is CASSQEGRVFYNEQFF. In DNA, the CDR3 is TGTGCCAGCAGCCAAGAAGGGCGCGTCTTCTACAATGAGCAGTTCTTC.

This clonotype was detected ten times or more. The chain uses TRBV21-1 and TRBJ1-5; the table's D call, TRBD1, was not checked against the DNA. TRBV21-1 is classified as a pseudogene. The CDR3 loop spans 17 amino acids. CDR3 coding DNA: TGTGCCAGCCCCTTACCCGACAGGGCGGGTCACAATCAGCCCCAGCATTTT. This translates into CASPLPDRAGHNQPQHF.

This clonotype was seen at least ten times. This chain uses TRBV7-3 with TRBJ1-1; D gene ambiguous. Trimming cost V 5 bases and J 1 base, with 11 bases left between them. Germline V gene data show CDR1 as SGHTA and CDR2 as FQGTGA. The length of the CDR3 is 14 residues. The CDR3 sequence is CASSQGTPNTEAFF. In DNA form, the CDR3 reads TGTGCCAGCAGCCAAGGCACCCCGAACACTGAAGCTTTCTTT.

The chain combines TRBV19 with TRBJ1-5; the D is unclear. Germline CDR1 LNHDA, CDR2 SQIVND (reference sequence). This CDR3 has 14 amino acids. V was shortened by 6 bases and J by 0 bases, with 9 bases between the two germline ends. This CDR3 is CASSTSDSNQPQHF. CDR3 nucleotide sequence: TGTGCCAGTAGCACGTCGGATAGCAATCAGCCCCAGCATTTT. The entire variable domain, with the rest obtained from reference TRBV19 and TRBJ1-5, is as follows: DGGITQSPKYLFRKEGQNVTLSCEQNLNHDAMYWYRQDPGQGLRLIYYSQIVNDFQKGDIAEGYSVSREKKESFPLTVTSAQKNPTAFYLCASSTSDSNQPQHFGDGTRLSIL.

This clonotype was counted many times. The CDR3: CATQLNPNTGELFF. Written as DNA, the CDR3 is TGCGCCACCCAATTGAACCCGAACACCGGGGAGCTGTTTTTT. V is TRBV5-1 and J is TRBJ2-2; D not certain. The CDR3 totals 14 residues. From germline, CDR1 is SGHRS and CDR2 YFSETQ. The germline V and J ends were trimmed by 9 bases and 0 bases, with 12 bases remaining between them. Full variable domain (missing parts from reference TRBV5-1 and TRBJ2-2): KAGVTQTPRYLIKTRGQQVTLSCSPISGHRSVSWYQQTPGQGLQFLFEYFSETQRNKGNFPGRFSGRQFSNSRSEMNVSTLELGDSALYLCATQLNPNTGELFFGEGSRLTVL.

Many counts were recorded for this clonotype. The gene calls are TRBV14 and TRBJ1-3, with D uncertain. V was pared by 0 bases and J by 7 bases, with 16 bases between. Germline values: CDR1 SGHDN, CDR2 FVKESK. This CDR3 has 16 residues. The CDR3 nucleotides read TGTGCCAGCAGCCAAGAGTTCGGAGGGAAAGTGAACACCATATATTTT. Translating it yields CASSQEFGGKVNTIYF.

The table lists this clonotype with many counts. This chain's CDR3 is CASSSVSVDRIQETQYF. DNA for the CDR3: TGTGCCAGCAGCTCAGTAAGTGTGGACAGGATTCAAGAGACCCAGTACTTC. This chain links TRBV7-9 with TRBJ2-5, with 7 bases that match TRBD1. The CDR3 covers 17 residues. V shed 4 bases and J 2 bases; nucleotides not matched to a gene: 13. The germline gives CDR1 SEHNR, CDR2 FQNEAQ (reference sequence).

This clonotype was seen at least ten times. The chain has TRBV12-3 or TRBV12-4 and TRBJ1-4, with D unclear. CDR3 length equals 15 residues. V lost 8 bases and J 5 bases, leaving 18 bases between the germline ends. The CDR3 here is CASRVIGSENEKLFF. Written as DNA, the CDR3 is TGTGCCAGCCGCGTCATCGGGTCAGAAAATGAAAAACTGTTTTTT.

In this sample, this clonotype turned up many times. The chain recombines TRBV12-3 or TRBV12-4 with TRBJ1-2; D remains ambiguous. V was trimmed by 1 base and J by 6 bases, leaving 12 bases between them. The CDR3 has 14 amino acids. Here the CDR3 reads CASSLEVVWDGYTF. CDR3 bases: TGTGCCAGCAGTTTAGAGGTGGTCTGGGATGGCTACACCTTC.

This clonotype was detected many times. The chain recombines TRBV3-1 with TRBJ2-7; tentatively, D is TRBD1 (6 bases). The V and J ends lost 5 bases and 7 bases respectively, with 24 bases between them. CDR1 is LGHDT, CDR2 YNNKEL, per germline (reference sequence). The CDR3 covers 16 residues. This chain's CDR3 is CASSKNPGTDQGEQYF. Written as DNA, the CDR3 is TGTGCCAGCAGCAAAAACCCCGGGACGGACCAGGGGGAGCAGTACTTC.

In this sample, this clonotype turned up a few times. This rearrangement joins TRBV12-3 or TRBV12-4 to TRBJ2-1; weak D call: TRBD2 (7 bases). The CDR3 runs to 15 residues. The germline V and J ends were trimmed by 3 bases and 4 bases, with 13 bases remaining between them. The CDR3 DNA is TGTGCCAGCAGTTTCGGGGGCGGGGGTTACAATGAGCAGTTCTTC. This gives the protein CASSFGGGGYNEQFF.

At least ten counts were recorded for this clonotype. This rearrangement joins TRBV24-1 to TRBJ1-2; D remains unclear. Germline V CDR1 and CDR2: KGHDR, SFDVKD. With 4 bases removed from V and 0 bases from J, the gap between germline ends came to 14 bases. This CDR3 has 16 amino acids. This CDR3 reads CATSDSDPLANYGYTF. The CDR3 region has the DNA TGTGCCACCAGTGACTCGGACCCGCTAGCTAACTATGGCTACACCTTC.

This clonotype came up many times. This chain links TRBV6-5 with TRBJ2-1; D is uncertain. Germline loops: CDR1 MNHEY, CDR2 SVGAGI. V lost 7 bases to trimming and J lost 3 bases, with 7 bases between them. CDR3 length: 12 residues. The chain's CDR3 is CASIGVYNEQFF. CDR3 in DNA: TGTGCCAGCATTGGTGTCTACAATGAGCAGTTCTTC.

This clonotype was counted at least ten times. This chain uses TRBV27 with TRBJ2-7; 8 bases line up with TRBD2. Germline V gives CDR1 MNHEY, CDR2 SMNVEV (reference sequence). V trimming: 1 base; J trimming: 3 bases; junction bases outside the gene matches: 2. The CDR3 is made up of 14 amino acids. CDR3 protein: CASSLLAGHYEQYF. The CDR3 bases are TGTGCCAGCAGTTTATTAGCGGGGCACTACGAGCAGTACTTC.